A selection of T cell receptor beta chains follows, all from one sample in a study of blood T cell repertoires in COVID-19. Clones were read by immunoSEQ multiplex PCR, and TCRdb kept only the in-frame ones, dropping some. The sample lists under 250,000 clones, roughly 84% occurring once. Material: peripheral blood. These receptors were obtained from a man aged 50-59 years with active or convalescent COVID-19. CDR3s leave out the opening cysteine and the closing phenylalanine or tryptophan.

J,V,CDR3
TRBJ1-5,TRBV7-9,ASSLGGPAGDPQH
TRBJ1-2,TRBV12-3/TRBV12-4,ASSPGTGGGYT
TRBJ1-4,TRBV24-1,ATSDGGKGDEKLF
TRBJ1-1,TRBV19,ASTGQGSTEAF
TRBJ1-2,TRBV7-9,ASSADGGGFGYT
TRBJ1-6,TRBV21-1,ASSNPDRNLVNSPLH
TRBJ2-1,TRBV10-3,AISGTGDNEQF
TRBJ1-6,TRBV19,ASSTGQGGMNSPLH
TRBJ1-4,TRBV6-5,ASRDRGGDRGKLF
TRBJ2-7,TRBV7-9,ASSPGTSGGYEQY
TRBJ2-1,TRBV6-2/TRBV6-3,ASSYSKTSGGREQF
TRBJ1-5,TRBV19,ASSSRQAGGNQPQH
TRBJ2-5,TRBV6-5,AGSRDSAGETQY
TRBJ1-6,TRBV19,ASSIRATGRANSPLH
TRBJ1-2,TRBV10-3,ATPDRFNYGYT
TRBJ2-3,TRBV15,ATSREPSGVADTQY
TRBJ1-6,TRBV19,ASSTPGQGMDSPLH
TRBJ1-2,TRBV29-1,SVEGALRYGYT
TRBJ2-2,TRBV6-5,ASSPEAFTGELF
TRBJ2-1,TRBV7-2,ASSLRAGGHYNEQF
TRBJ2-7,TRBV7-8,ASSLVRSNYEQY
TRBJ2-3,TRBV19,ASSIGGVLDTQY
TRBJ2-1,TRBV19,ASSDGTGYNEQF
TRBJ1-3,TRBV16,ASSQVQGSSGNTIY
TRBJ2-2,TRBV2,ASKGPSGEVAGELF
TRBJ2-7,TRBV4-3,ASSQDRGIGYEQY
TRBJ1-2,TRBV28,ASSSTAIYGYT
TRBJ1-2,TRBV10-3,AITTQGDYGYT
TRBJ1-1,TRBV5-1,ASSLYTMNTEAF
TRBJ2-7,TRBV7-9,ASSPDGQAYEQY
TRBJ1-4,TRBV2,ASREEEIVRLF
TRBJ1-6,TRBV2,ASSAQTVDNSPLH
TRBJ2-6,TRBV15,ATSSGGGGSGANVLT
TRBJ1-2,TRBV6-1,ASSESGSNYGYT
TRBJ1-1,TRBV11-2,ASSRDRAGTEAF
TRBJ1-3,TRBV2,ASSEFTQGTRGRNTIY
TRBJ2-4,TRBV3-1/TRBV3-2,ASSRPTGAAKNIQY
TRBJ1-4,TRBV15,ATTEDRSGFLF
TRBJ1-1,TRBV30,AWSGQGPTF
TRBJ2-3,TRBV6-5,ASSYSASTDTQY
TRBJ1-2,TRBV30,AWGVRSYGYT
TRBJ1-2,TRBV6-5,VSSLQGSYGYT
TRBJ1-6,TRBV28,ASTGGPSPLH
TRBJ2-3,TRBV11-2,ASSLAGGNTDTQY
TRBJ2-7,TRBV14,ASSHRGLAVNEQY
TRBJ1-2,TRBV5-6,ASSWDRQDYGYT
TRBJ1-5,TRBV28,ASSPGTGNFNQPQH
TRBJ1-5,TRBV7-3,ASSSNQPQH
TRBJ2-5,TRBV7-8,ASSLRLGPQETQY
TRBJ1-2,TRBV3-1/TRBV3-2,ASSQGFDRGDYGYT
TRBJ2-7,TRBV6-5,ASSQRELSYEQY
TRBJ1-1,TRBV5-1,ASSLVRENTEAF
TRBJ1-4,TRBV6-5,ASVNQGNEKLF
TRBJ2-1,TRBV5-6,ASSPWRYNEQF
TRBJ1-2,TRBV28,ASARAGMRAVDYGYT
TRBJ2-7,TRBV29-1,SVPNQGQGGSEQY
TRBJ1-5,TRBV6-6,ASSPRQGGQPQH